A single sample is the source of the 5 T cell receptor beta chains below, sequenced in a study of blood T cell repertoires in COVID-19. Assay: immunoSEQ multiplex PCR; the TCRdb copy retains only in-frame clones and omits some. The sample carries 250,000 or so clones, under 95% recorded once. Sequencing used PBMCs or T cells enriched from blood (not recorded which). These receptors all come from a man aged 40-55 years who had been exposed to COVID-19.

The rearrangement uses TRBV19 and TRBJ2-1; 7 bases match TRBD2. V shed 3 bases and J 5 bases; nucleotides not matched to a gene: 10. The CDR3 is 16 residues long. CDR1 is LNHDA, CDR2 SQIVND, per germline (reference sequence). CDR3 bases: TGTGCCAGTAGTATCCTCGTCATGGGGGGGGACAATGAGCAGTTCTTC. Protein sequence: CASSILVMGGDNEQFF.

This chain links TRBV4-1 with TRBJ1-2, with TRBD1 matching 7 bases. Germline V gives CDR1 MGHRA, CDR2 YSYEKL. The length of the CDR3 is 14 residues. The J segment lost 3 bases and the V segment lost 2 bases, leaving 3 bases of the junction unmatched. The CDR3 is CASSQFGQDYGYTF. The CDR3 DNA is TGCGCCAGCAGCCAATTCGGACAGGACTATGGCTACACCTTC.

The chain uses TRBV7-2 and TRBJ1-3; TRBD1 agrees at 7 bases. Germline V gives CDR1 SGHTA, CDR2 FQGNSA. The CDR3 runs to 14 residues. V lost 1 base, J lost 3 bases, and 0 bases stayed unmatched. Written as DNA, the CDR3 is TGTGCCAGCAGCTTAGGACAGGGTGGAAACACCATATATTTT. It encodes CASSLGQGGNTIYF.

V is TRBV9 and J is TRBJ1-1; maybe TRBD1 (5 bases). This CDR3 is 15 amino acids long. The germline V gene encodes CDR1 SGDLS and CDR2 YYNGEE. The V end was cut by 0 bases, the J end by 0 bases, with 9 bases between. CDR3 coding DNA: TGTGCCAGCAGCGTAGTTGGGGGGGTGAACACTGAAGCTTTCTTT. Translation: CASSVVGGVNTEAFF.

This clone was picked up one time. The rearrangement links TRBV11-2 to TRBJ1-2; D ambiguous. Trimming removed 0 bases from V and 8 bases from J, with 10 bases in between. CDR3 length equals 13 residues. Germline assignment: CDR1 SGHAT and CDR2 FQNNGV. The CDR3 bases are TGTGCCAGCAGCTTAGATCTCGGGGTGGGCTACACCTTC. Its translation: CASSLDLGVGYTF.